The 6 T cell receptor beta chains reported below all come from one sample, sequenced in a study of cytomegalovirus exposure and HLA in healthy donors. The primer mix had 60 Vbeta and 13 Jbeta primers. The method was immunoSEQ multiplex PCR; TCRdb's version includes in-frame clones alone and lacks a portion of them. This table holds 110,000 to 150,000 clones, approximately 9% found once. The sequenced sample was PBMCs. The source is a male donor in good health and CMV-seronegative.

The chain has TRBV7-3 and TRBJ1-1; D might be TRBD1 (5 bases). Trimming took 4 bases from V and 0 from J, leaving 9 bases between them. Germline CDR1 SGHTA, CDR2 FQGTGA. The CDR3 has 14 residues. CDR3 in DNA: TGTGCCAGCAGCTCGCAGGGCATGAACACTGAAGCTTTCTTT. The encoded protein is CASSSQGMNTEAFF. The full variable domain, its missing parts supplied by reference TRBV7-3 and TRBJ1-1, is GAGVSQTPSNKVTEKGKYVELRCDPISGHTALYWYRQSLGQGPEFLIYFQGTGAADDSGLPNDRFFAVRPEGSVSTLKIQRTERGDSAVYLCASSSQGMNTEAFFGQGTRLTVV.

This clone was seen a few times. In this CDR3 the conserved last residue, phenylalanine or tryptophan, is missing, so a read error is likely. This chain links TRBV29-1 with TRBJ2-3; unclear D gene. CDR1 and CDR2 from the germline V gene are SQVTM and ANQGSEA. Trimming left V 2 bases short and J 2 bases short, with 5 bases between. The CDR3 contains 12 residues. The CDR3 loop reads CSVEHTTDTQYL. The CDR3 nucleotides are TGCAGCGTTGAACACACCACAGATACGCAGTATCTT.

V is TRBV5-6 and J is TRBJ1-2; tentatively, D is TRBD1 (6 bases). The CDR3 is made up of 15 amino acids. Germline values: CDR1 SGHDT, CDR2 YYEEEE. Between the trimmed V and J ends, which lost 4 bases and 2 bases, there was a span of 15 bases. The chain's CDR3 is CASSLGTFSNYGYTF. The DNA of the CDR3 is TGTGCCAGCAGCCTCGGGACATTTTCCAACTATGGCTACACCTTC.

The rearrangement joins TRBV7-9 to TRBJ2-7, with a possible D match to TRBD1 (5 bases). Germline V gene sequence: CDR1 SEHNR, CDR2 FQNEAQ (reference sequence). The CDR3 consists of 13 residues. Trimming left V 2 bases short and J 3 bases short, with 8 bases between. The CDR3 here is CASSLTGYYEQYF. DNA for the CDR3: TGTGCCAGCAGCTTAACAGGTTACTACGAGCAGTACTTC.

J is TRBJ2-1 and V is TRBV6-5, with TRBD2 matching 8 bases. In germline, CDR1 is MNHEY, CDR2 SVGAGI. The V segment lost 1 base and the J segment 9 bases; nucleotides outside the gene matches: 5. The CDR3 is 14 residues long. The CDR3 DNA reads as TGTGCCAGCAGTTACTTAAGCGGGAGTGCTGAGCAGTTCTTC. Translated: CASSYLSGSAEQFF.

This chain links TRBV27 with TRBJ1-2, with TRBD1 matching 7 bases. The CDR3 consists of 14 residues. Germline V lookup: CDR1 MNHEY, CDR2 SMNVEV (reference sequence). Unmatched junction bases numbered 13, after V lost 7 bases and J lost 8 bases. CDR3 nucleotides: TGTGCCAGCAAAGGAACCAGGGGGGTTGTCGGCTACACCTTC. Its protein product is CASKGTRGVVGYTF.